This T cell receptor beta chain was profiled in a study of T cells in tumors after PD-1 blockade. Study at large: Prior checkpoint blockade, systemic immunosuppressant use, or anti-cancer therapy within 4 weeks excluded patients. Treatment was either pembrolizumab 200 mg every 3 weeks or cemiplimab 350 mg every 2 weeks. Daily vismodegib 150 mg continued in a subset of anti-PD-1-treated patients.

Study conclusions and caveats: Blood contained about two fifths of the tumor's TCR clonotypes.

About this clone: The antigen remains unidentified.

Profiled with immunoSEQ multiplex PCR; TCRdb holds only in-frame clones, not every one. The table has approximately 60,000 clones, 74% seen once. The sequence was obtained from a human donor with basal cell carcinoma. The sample consisted of PBMCs, taken after anti-PD-1 treatment.

The CDR3 coding sequence is TGTGCCACCAGTGAAAACCTCGAGGGGGGGCAGTATTTT. It translates to CATSENLEGGQYF. The chain recombines TRBV24-1 with TRBJ2-3; D may be TRBD1 or TRBD2 (6 bases each). The germline CDR1 and CDR2 sequences are KGHDR and SFDVKD. CDR3 length: 13 amino acids. V lost 4 bases, J lost 11 bases, and 15 bases lay in between.